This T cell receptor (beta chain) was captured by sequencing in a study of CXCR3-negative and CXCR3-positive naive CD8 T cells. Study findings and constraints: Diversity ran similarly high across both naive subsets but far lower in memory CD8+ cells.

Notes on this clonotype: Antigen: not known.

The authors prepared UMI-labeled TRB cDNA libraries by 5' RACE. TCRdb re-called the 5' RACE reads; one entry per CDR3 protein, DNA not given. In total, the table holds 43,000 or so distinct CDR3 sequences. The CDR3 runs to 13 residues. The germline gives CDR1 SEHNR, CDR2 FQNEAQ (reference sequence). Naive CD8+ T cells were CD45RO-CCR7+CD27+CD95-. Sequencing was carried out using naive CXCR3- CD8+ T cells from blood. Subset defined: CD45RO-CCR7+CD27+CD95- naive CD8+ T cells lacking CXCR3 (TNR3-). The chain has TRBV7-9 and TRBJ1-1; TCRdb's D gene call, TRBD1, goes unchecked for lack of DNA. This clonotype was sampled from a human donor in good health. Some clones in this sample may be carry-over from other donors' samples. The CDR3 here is CASRDSINTEAFF. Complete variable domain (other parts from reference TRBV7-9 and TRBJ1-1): DTGVSQNPRHKITKRGQNVTFRCDPISEHNRLYWYRQTLGQGPEFLTYFQNEAQLEKSRLLSDRFSAERPKGSFSTLEIQRTEQGDSAMYLCASRDSINTEAFFGQGTRLTVV.